These 21 T cell receptor beta chains were all obtained from the same sample, sequenced in a study of cytomegalovirus exposure and HLA in healthy donors. The protocol was immunoSEQ multiplex PCR, while the TCRdb copy is restricted to in-frame clones and leaves out a portion. This sample has around 200,000 clones, with around 90% found just once. The specimen was PBMCs. The receptors were sampled from a woman aged 18 to 35 in good health and CMV-seronegative.

This chain joins TRBV2 and TRBJ2-7; D call uncertain. Germline V lookup: CDR1 SNHLY, CDR2 FYNNEI. The CDR3 spans 16 residues. V was clipped by 1 base and J by 1 base, with 14 bases between them. The CDR3 spells CASSEVRLKRSYEQYF. The DNA for the CDR3 is TGTGCCAGCAGTGAAGTGCGACTGAAAAGGTCCTACGAGCAGTACTTC. Combining the CDR3 with reference TRBV2 and TRBJ2-7 gives the whole variable domain EPEVTQTPSHQVTQMGQEVILRCVPISNHLYFYWYRQILGQKVEFLVSFYNNEISEKSEIFDDQFSVERPDGSNFTLKIRSTKLEDSAMYFCASSEVRLKRSYEQYFGPGTRLTVT.

The genes are TRBV28 and TRBJ2-2; D unclear. CDR1 and CDR2 (germline): MDHEN, SYDVKM. V gave up 2 bases and J gave up 2 bases, with 6 bases separating them. This CDR3 has 14 residues. The CDR3 sequence: CASSLVLNTGELFF. The DNA of the CDR3 is TGTGCCAGCAGTTTAGTACTAAACACCGGGGAGCTGTTTTTT.

This sequence joins TRBV5-5 and TRBJ2-7, with TRBD1 matching over 8 bases. Looked up from germline, CDR1 is SGHKS and CDR2 is YYEKEE (reference sequence). This CDR3 is 14 amino acids long. Trimming cost V 2 bases and J 3 bases; bases outside gene matches: 4. The CDR3 is CASSFGTGVYEQYF. CDR3 nucleotides: TGTGCCAGCAGCTTCGGGACAGGAGTCTACGAGCAGTACTTC.

The chain links TRBV5-1 to TRBJ2-1, with 12 bases identical to TRBD2. The CDR3 contains 16 residues. The germline gives CDR1 SGHRS, CDR2 YFSETQ. The trim removed 4 bases at V and 7 bases at J, leaving 9 bases unmatched. CDR3 amino acids: CASSPRTSGTINEQFF. The CDR3 bases are TGCGCCAGCAGCCCCCGGACTAGCGGGACTATAAATGAGCAGTTCTTC.

The rearrangement uses TRBV29-1 and TRBJ1-2; 10 positions match TRBD1. Germline V gene lookup returns CDR1 SQVTM and CDR2 ANQGSEA. V lost 2 bases, J lost 6 bases, and 6 bases stayed unmatched. This CDR3 spans 14 amino acids. CDR3 amino acids: CSVELRQGADGYTF. In DNA form, the CDR3 reads TGCAGCGTTGAATTGCGACAGGGGGCTGATGGCTACACCTTC.

This clone was found once. The chain combines TRBV4-1 with TRBJ2-2, with TRBD1 matching 8 bases. The germline V gene encodes CDR1 MGHRA and CDR2 YSYEKL. The CDR3 has 15 amino acids. Losses at the gene ends were 5 bases for V and 1 base for J; bases not matched to a gene: 3. The CDR3 loop is CASSGDRKNTGELFF. The CDR3 DNA follows: TGCGCCAGCAGCGGGGACAGGAAGAACACCGGGGAGCTGTTTTTT.

There are a few counts of this clone. The chain links TRBV7-9 to TRBJ1-2, with D possibly matching TRBD1 (6 bases). The germline V gene has CDR1 SEHNR and CDR2 FQNEAQ (reference sequence). The V end lost 5 bases, the J end lost 10 bases, and 17 bases lay between the germline ends. The CDR3 covers 13 residues. CDR3 loop: CASSPESGAAYTF. CDR3 in DNA: TGTGCCAGCAGCCCCGAGTCAGGGGCGGCCTACACCTTC. The whole variable domain, remainder taken from reference TRBV7-9 and TRBJ1-2, is DTGVSQNPRHKITKRGQNVTFRCDPISEHNRLYWYRQTLGQGPEFLTYFQNEAQLEKSRLLSDRFSAERPKGSFSTLEIQRTEQGDSAMYLCASSPESGAAYTFGSGTRLTVV.

The chain carries TRBV28 and TRBJ2-7; D possibly corresponds to TRBD2 (5 bases). V was cut by 4 bases and J by 3 bases, with 19 bases left in between. CDR3 length: 16 amino acids. Germline lookup yields CDR1 MDHEN and CDR2 SYDVKM. For the CDR3, the DNA is TGTGCCAGCAGTTCCCGTTTTGGATACGGGGTCTACGAGCAGTACTTC. This codes for CASSSRFGYGVYEQYF.

This chain connects TRBV10-3 to TRBJ2-2; 10 bases map to TRBD1. J gave up 0 bases and V 6 bases, and 1 base lay outside the gene matches. There are 15 residues in the CDR3. The V gene's germline CDR1 is ENHRY and CDR2 SYGVKD. The CDR3 bases are TGTGCCATCAGGACAGGGGGCTCGAACACCGGGGAGCTGTTTTTT. Translation gives CAIRTGGSNTGELFF.

This chain links TRBV5-1 with TRBJ1-2; 8 nucleotides line up with TRBD1. The junction had 4 bases not matched to a gene; V was cut back by 4 bases and J by 5 bases. In germline, CDR1 is SGHRS, CDR2 YFSETQ. This CDR3 comprises 13 residues. In nucleotides, the CDR3 is TGCGCCAGCAGCGTGGACAGGGAGTATGGCTACACCTTC. This translates into CASSVDREYGYTF.

This clone was observed once. The chain couples TRBV2 to TRBJ1-2; no reliable D call. V was clipped by 10 bases and J by 3 bases, with 18 bases between them. The CDR3 extends over 14 amino acids. The germline V gene encodes CDR1 SNHLY and CDR2 FYNNEI. CDR3 in amino acids: CANTYPETDYGYTF. CDR3 coding DNA: TGTGCCAACACCTATCCGGAAACAGACTATGGCTACACCTTC. The variable domain in full, with the rest retrieved from reference TRBV2 and TRBJ1-2, is EPEVTQTPSHQVTQMGQEVILRCVPISNHLYFYWYRQILGQKVEFLVSFYNNEISEKSEIFDDQFSVERPDGSNFTLKIRSTKLEDSAMYFCANTYPETDYGYTFGSGTRLTVV.

The rearrangement uses TRBV11-3 and TRBJ2-2; tentative D call: TRBD1 (5 bases). The CDR3 is 15 residues long. CDR1 is SGHNT and CDR2 is YENEEA in the germline V gene. Deletions cut 4 bases from V and 4 bases from J, with 13 bases between. The CDR3 here is CASSSIPGSTGELFF. The CDR3 DNA sequence: TGTGCCAGCAGCTCGATTCCAGGGTCCACCGGGGAGCTGTTTTTT.

The chain joins TRBV5-1 to TRBJ2-1; 15 bases are a match to TRBD2. CDR3 size: 16 residues. Trimming cost V 4 bases and J 7 bases; bases outside gene matches: 6. The germline gives CDR1 SGHRS, CDR2 YFSETQ. The CDR3 DNA reads TGCGCCAGCAGCGACAGGACTAGCGGGAGGGGGAATGAGCAGTTCTTC. It is translated as CASSDRTSGRGNEQFF.

V and J are TRBV11-2 and TRBJ2-1, with 8 bases aligning to TRBD1. With 1 base clipped from V and 0 bases from J, the junction kept 8 bases outside the gene matches. This CDR3 is built from 18 residues. The germline gives CDR1 SGHAT, CDR2 FQNNGV. The CDR3 nucleotides read TGTGCCAGCAGCTTAGTGGGTCAGGGGGCGAGCTCCTACAATGAGCAGTTCTTC. Encoded protein: CASSLVGQGASSYNEQFF. Filled out from reference TRBV11-2 and TRBJ2-1, the complete variable domain reads EAGVAQSPRYKIIEKRQSVAFWCNPISGHATLYWYQQILGQGPKLLIQFQNNGVVDDSQLPKDRFSAERLKGVDSTLKIQPAKLEDSAVYLCASSLVGQGASSYNEQFFGPGTRLTVL.

This clone has just one count. The J gene is TRBJ2-7, the V gene TRBV2; 8 bases are shared with TRBD2. The CDR3 sequence is 15 residues long. The V gene end was trimmed by 4 bases and the J gene end by 6 bases; junction bases not matched to a gene: 11. Germline loops: CDR1 SNHLY, CDR2 FYNNEI. CDR3 DNA: TGTGCCAGCAGTGCCTTAGGGGCGGGGGGCTCCGAGCAGTACTTC. Its translation is CASSALGAGGSEQYF.

The chain has TRBV7-9 and TRBJ2-5; the D gene is possibly TRBD2 (6 bases). Trimming stripped 1 base from V and 4 bases from J, with 13 bases between. This CDR3 contains 15 residues. The germline CDR1 and CDR2 sequences are SEHNR and FQNEAQ (reference sequence). CDR3 bases: TGTGCCAGCAGCTTAGGAAATAGGGAGGCAGAGACCCAGTACTTC. Its translation: CASSLGNREAETQYF.

The V and J genes are TRBV27 and TRBJ1-2; 8 bases match TRBD1. The CDR3 length is 15 residues. Germline CDR1 MNHEY, CDR2 SMNVEV (reference sequence). Trimming cost V 6 bases and J 4 bases; bases outside gene matches: 10. The CDR3 here is CASRKSGQEVYGYTF. In DNA form, the CDR3 reads TGTGCCAGCAGGAAATCGGGACAGGAGGTCTATGGCTACACCTTC.

The chain has TRBV4-3 and TRBJ2-5, with 9 bases that match TRBD2. The germline CDR1 and CDR2 sequences are LGHNA and YSLEER. The V and J ends lost 0 bases and 4 bases, in that order; junction bases with no gene match: 0. The CDR3 has 14 amino acids. CDR3 nucleotide sequence: TGCGCCAGCAGCCAAGAACTAGCGGGAGAGACCCAGTACTTC. It encodes CASSQELAGETQYF.

This clone was picked up a small number of times. The chain carries TRBV4-2 and TRBJ2-6; D is undetermined. The CDR3 is 15 residues long. In germline, CDR1 is LGHNA, CDR2 YNFKEQ. Trimming removed 1 base at V and 0 bases at J, with 4 bases between. CDR3 DNA: TGTGCCAGCAGCCAAGTCGGCTCTGGGGCCAACGTCCTGACTTTC. This codes for CASSQVGSGANVLTF.

A few counts support this clone. The chain recombines TRBV7-9 with TRBJ1-2; D remains unclear. Trimming cost V 3 bases and J 4 bases, with 15 bases left between them. The CDR3 is made up of 15 amino acids. The germline V gene has CDR1 SEHNR and CDR2 FQNEAQ (reference sequence). The CDR3 sequence is CASSLEQSVFYGYTF. CDR3 DNA sequence: TGTGCCAGCAGCTTGGAGCAGAGTGTGTTCTATGGCTACACCTTC.

The chain combines TRBV28 with TRBJ2-7; 13 positions agree with TRBD2. Germline V lookup: CDR1 MDHEN, CDR2 SYDVKM. This CDR3 contains 14 residues. V gave up 5 bases and J gave up 4 bases; unmatched junction bases: 2. Written as DNA, the CDR3 is TGTGCCAGCAGTCCACTAGCGGGAGGGTACGAGCAGTACTTC. Protein: CASSPLAGGYEQYF.